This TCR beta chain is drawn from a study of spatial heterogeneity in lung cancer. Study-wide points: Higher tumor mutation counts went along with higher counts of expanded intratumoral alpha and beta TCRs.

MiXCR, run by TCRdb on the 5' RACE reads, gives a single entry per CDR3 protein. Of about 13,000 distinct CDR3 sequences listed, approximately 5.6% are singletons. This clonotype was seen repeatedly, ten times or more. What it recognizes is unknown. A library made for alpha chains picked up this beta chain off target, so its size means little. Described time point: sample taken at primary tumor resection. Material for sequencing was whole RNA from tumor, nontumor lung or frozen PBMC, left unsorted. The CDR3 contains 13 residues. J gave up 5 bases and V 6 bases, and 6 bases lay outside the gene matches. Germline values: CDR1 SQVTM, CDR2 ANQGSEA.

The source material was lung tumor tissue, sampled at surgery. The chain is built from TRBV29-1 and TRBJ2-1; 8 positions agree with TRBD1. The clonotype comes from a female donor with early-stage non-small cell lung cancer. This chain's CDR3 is CSVNRGFNNEQFF. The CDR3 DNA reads TGCAGCGTGAACAGGGGGTTTAACAATGAGCAGTTCTTC.